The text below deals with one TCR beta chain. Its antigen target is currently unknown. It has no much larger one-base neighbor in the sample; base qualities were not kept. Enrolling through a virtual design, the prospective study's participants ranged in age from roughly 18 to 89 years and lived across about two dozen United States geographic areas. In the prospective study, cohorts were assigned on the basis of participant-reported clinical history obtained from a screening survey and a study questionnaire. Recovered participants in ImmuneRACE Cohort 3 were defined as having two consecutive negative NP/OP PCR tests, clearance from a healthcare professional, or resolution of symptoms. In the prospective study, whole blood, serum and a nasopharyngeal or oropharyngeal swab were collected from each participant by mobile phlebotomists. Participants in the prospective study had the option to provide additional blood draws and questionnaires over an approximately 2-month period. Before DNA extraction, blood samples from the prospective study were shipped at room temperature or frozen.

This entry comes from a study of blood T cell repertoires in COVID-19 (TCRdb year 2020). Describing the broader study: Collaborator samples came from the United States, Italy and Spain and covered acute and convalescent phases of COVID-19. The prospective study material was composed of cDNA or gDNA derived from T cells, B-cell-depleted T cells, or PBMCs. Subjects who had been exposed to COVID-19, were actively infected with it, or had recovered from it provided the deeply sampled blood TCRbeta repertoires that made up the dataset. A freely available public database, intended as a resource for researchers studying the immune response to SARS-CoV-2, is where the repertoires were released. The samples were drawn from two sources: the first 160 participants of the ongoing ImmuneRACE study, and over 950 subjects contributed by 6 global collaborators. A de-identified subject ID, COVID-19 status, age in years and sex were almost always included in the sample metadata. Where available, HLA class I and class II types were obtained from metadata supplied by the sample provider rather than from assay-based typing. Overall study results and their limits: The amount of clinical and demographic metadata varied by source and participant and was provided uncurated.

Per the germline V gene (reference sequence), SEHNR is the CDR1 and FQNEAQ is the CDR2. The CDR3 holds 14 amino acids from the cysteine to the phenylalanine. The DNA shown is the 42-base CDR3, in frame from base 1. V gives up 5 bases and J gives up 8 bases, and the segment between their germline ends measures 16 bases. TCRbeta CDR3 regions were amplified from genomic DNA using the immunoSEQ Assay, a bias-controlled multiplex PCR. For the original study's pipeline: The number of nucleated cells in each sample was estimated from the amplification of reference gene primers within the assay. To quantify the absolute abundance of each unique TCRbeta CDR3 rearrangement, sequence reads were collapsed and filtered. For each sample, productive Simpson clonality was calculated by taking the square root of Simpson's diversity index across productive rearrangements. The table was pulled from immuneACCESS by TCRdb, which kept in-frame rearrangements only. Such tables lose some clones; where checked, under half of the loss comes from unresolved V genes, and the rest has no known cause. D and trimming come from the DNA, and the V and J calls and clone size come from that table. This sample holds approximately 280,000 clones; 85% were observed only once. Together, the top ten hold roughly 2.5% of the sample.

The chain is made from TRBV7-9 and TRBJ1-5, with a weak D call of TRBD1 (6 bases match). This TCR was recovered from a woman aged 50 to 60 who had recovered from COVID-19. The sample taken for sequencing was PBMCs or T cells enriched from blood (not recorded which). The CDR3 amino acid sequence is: CASSEDWGQEPQHF. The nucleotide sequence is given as TGTGCCAGCAGCGAGGACTGGGGGCAGGAGCCCCAGCATTTT.